This is a list of T cell receptor beta chains from one sample in a study of early T cells in non-severe SARS-CoV-2 infection. MiXCR, run by TCRdb on the 5' RACE reads, gives a single entry per CDR3 protein. The table records over 95,000 distinct CDR3 sequences, 15% to 20% of them present only once. The sample taken for sequencing was whole blood. Receptor source: an adult who was a healthcare worker with PCR-confirmed SARS-CoV-2 infection or an uninfected control (not recorded which). The CDR3 runs from the conserved cysteine through the conserved F or W. Fields, in order: V gene, J gene, CDR3 protein.

V gene: TRBV30
J gene: TRBJ2-7
CDR3 protein: CAWSVPEYEQYF

V gene: TRBV3-1
J gene: TRBJ1-4
CDR3 protein: CASSQDWRRAGNEKLFF

V gene: TRBV18
J gene: TRBJ1-2
CDR3 protein: CASSPSPPDRGHDYTF

V gene: TRBV7-2
J gene: TRBJ2-2
CDR3 protein: CASSPDRGRGELFF

V gene: TRBV10-3
J gene: TRBJ1-4
CDR3 protein: CAISELSGTNEKLFF

V gene: TRBV29-1
J gene: TRBJ2-1
CDR3 protein: CSVEVWDRSYNEQFF

V gene: TRBV12-3/TRBV12-4
J gene: TRBJ2-5
CDR3 protein: CASSRTSYETQYF

V gene: TRBV27
J gene: TRBJ1-6
CDR3 protein: CASSFGKESYNSPLHF

V gene: TRBV24-1
J gene: TRBJ2-6
CDR3 protein: CATSAGISGANVLTF

V gene: TRBV25-1
J gene: TRBJ2-7
CDR3 protein: CASSGTGGSYEQYF

V gene: TRBV15
J gene: TRBJ2-2
CDR3 protein: CATSRDTRGTGELFF

V gene: TRBV19
J gene: TRBJ2-5
CDR3 protein: CASSIVRTGGGETQYF

V gene: TRBV7-9
J gene: TRBJ2-1
CDR3 protein: CASSSQGGSYNEQFF

V gene: TRBV3-1
J gene: TRBJ2-3
CDR3 protein: CASSTGTLDTQYF

V gene: TRBV4-3
J gene: TRBJ2-2
CDR3 protein: CASSQTGTTSTGELFF

V gene: TRBV4-3
J gene: TRBJ2-1
CDR3 protein: CASSQYSRDHNEQFF

V gene: TRBV20-1
J gene: TRBJ2-3
CDR3 protein: CSAYNRDKSSTDTQYF

V gene: TRBV7-8
J gene: TRBJ1-1
CDR3 protein: CASSLVAGTGVGTEAFF

V gene: TRBV6-1
J gene: TRBJ1-6
CDR3 protein: CASSGQGYSPLHF

V gene: TRBV20-1
J gene: TRBJ1-4
CDR3 protein: CSTSQLTNEKLFF

V gene: TRBV11-2
J gene: TRBJ2-1
CDR3 protein: CASSLELARPNEQFF

V gene: TRBV7-2
J gene: TRBJ2-5
CDR3 protein: CASSFPRSGDDETQYF

V gene: TRBV18
J gene: TRBJ1-5
CDR3 protein: CASSPGTGGFQPQHF

V gene: TRBV29-1
J gene: TRBJ2-2
CDR3 protein: CSVADLYTGELFF

V gene: TRBV20-1
J gene: TRBJ2-1
CDR3 protein: CSTCPRRESEQFF

V gene: TRBV6-1
J gene: TRBJ2-3
CDR3 protein: CASSPGQGRDTQYF

V gene: TRBV5-1
J gene: TRBJ2-3
CDR3 protein: CASRGGGGSTDTQYF

V gene: TRBV28
J gene: TRBJ1-4
CDR3 protein: CASTSRLLKLFF

V gene: TRBV6-1
J gene: TRBJ1-4
CDR3 protein: CASCRTATNEKLFF

V gene: TRBV7-2
J gene: TRBJ2-2
CDR3 protein: CASSFPYLRAGELFF

V gene: TRBV5-6
J gene: TRBJ1-1
CDR3 protein: CASSLGPGTEAFF

V gene: TRBV19
J gene: TRBJ1-5
CDR3 protein: CASRLQGASNQPQHF

V gene: TRBV18
J gene: TRBJ2-5
CDR3 protein: CASSQSTSGSWAQYF

V gene: TRBV19
J gene: TRBJ1-1
CDR3 protein: CASRVLTNRFTEAFF

V gene: TRBV19
J gene: TRBJ1-5
CDR3 protein: CASRRKGSNQPQHF

V gene: TRBV28
J gene: TRBJ2-1
CDR3 protein: CASTTRPGEQFF

V gene: TRBV7-2
J gene: TRBJ1-6
CDR3 protein: CASSPDRSGVTLHF

V gene: TRBV24-1
J gene: TRBJ2-3
CDR3 protein: CATGDRSTDTQYF

V gene: TRBV20-1
J gene: TRBJ2-1
CDR3 protein: CSASRLAGALSSYNEQFF

V gene: TRBV5-6
J gene: TRBJ1-1
CDR3 protein: CASSPGPSPTEAFF

V gene: TRBV5-5
J gene: TRBJ2-7
CDR3 protein: CASSSGPSYEQYF

V gene: TRBV18
J gene: TRBJ2-7
CDR3 protein: CASSGFRAPESYEQYF

V gene: TRBV27
J gene: TRBJ2-7
CDR3 protein: CASIPRGGSSYEQYF

V gene: TRBV5-1
J gene: TRBJ2-3
CDR3 protein: CASSQWTSGRGGTDTQYF

V gene: TRBV27
J gene: TRBJ2-5
CDR3 protein: CASSLFPGSRKETQYF

V gene: TRBV7-9
J gene: TRBJ1-1
CDR3 protein: CASSLENNRGRWATEAFF

V gene: TRBV29-1
J gene: TRBJ2-1
CDR3 protein: CSPHLAFSTEQFF

V gene: TRBV25-1
J gene: TRBJ1-4
CDR3 protein: CASSRQSNEKLFF

V gene: TRBV29-1
J gene: TRBJ1-4
CDR3 protein: CSVAISQGEKLFF

V gene: TRBV5-1
J gene: TRBJ2-1
CDR3 protein: CASSLGILASDEQFF

V gene: TRBV6-2/TRBV6-3
J gene: TRBJ2-3
CDR3 protein: CASSRTSGTDTQYF

V gene: TRBV9
J gene: TRBJ1-6
CDR3 protein: CASSGAVSVSPLHF

V gene: TRBV6-5
J gene: TRBJ1-2
CDR3 protein: CASSRGVSDYGYTF

V gene: TRBV27
J gene: TRBJ1-1
CDR3 protein: CASSDRGTEAFF

V gene: TRBV7-9
J gene: TRBJ2-1
CDR3 protein: CANSRGDLNEQFF

V gene: TRBV29-1
J gene: TRBJ2-4
CDR3 protein: CSIRDSGAKNIQYF

V gene: TRBV7-8
J gene: TRBJ2-7
CDR3 protein: CASSLAGQGGREQYF

V gene: TRBV6-2/TRBV6-3
J gene: TRBJ2-7
CDR3 protein: CASSYAQAGYYEQYF

V gene: TRBV28
J gene: TRBJ2-1
CDR3 protein: CASSPSGTTRNEQFF